What follows is one T cell receptor (beta chain) and its context. This clonotype was detected a few times. It has no known antigen specificity. A much larger clone differs from this one at a single base, so this may be a read error. This record comes from a study of chronic HIV infection and antiretroviral therapy (dated by TCRdb to between 2015 and 2016). The method was 5' RACE. Sequenced using an Illumina MiSeq. The raw public reads went through TCRdb reprocessing: fastp at Q25, MiXCR clone calling, in-frame beta chains kept. Rows with a matching CDR3 protein are joined into one entry that keeps the most common DNA and genes. Recorded for this sample are tens of thousands of distinct CDR3 sequences; roughly 7.6% of them occurred a single time. The leading ten clones occupy 2.9% of the sample. The sequenced sample was peripheral blood. This receptor was obtained from an adult who had HIV and had not received antiretroviral therapy, or was an uninfected healthy control (not recorded which).

The encoded CDR3 is CASRRDRANTETFF. The bases read TGTGCCAGCAGACGGGACAGGGCAAACACTGAAACTTTCTTT. The rearrangement combines TRBV28 with TRBJ1-1, with TRBD1 matching 9 junction bases. CDR1 and CDR2 were assigned from the germline V gene as MDHEN and SYDVKM. The CDR3 has 14 amino acids, counting the end cysteine and phenylalanine. Of all the DNA, just the CDR3 is kept, 42 bases in frame from base 1.